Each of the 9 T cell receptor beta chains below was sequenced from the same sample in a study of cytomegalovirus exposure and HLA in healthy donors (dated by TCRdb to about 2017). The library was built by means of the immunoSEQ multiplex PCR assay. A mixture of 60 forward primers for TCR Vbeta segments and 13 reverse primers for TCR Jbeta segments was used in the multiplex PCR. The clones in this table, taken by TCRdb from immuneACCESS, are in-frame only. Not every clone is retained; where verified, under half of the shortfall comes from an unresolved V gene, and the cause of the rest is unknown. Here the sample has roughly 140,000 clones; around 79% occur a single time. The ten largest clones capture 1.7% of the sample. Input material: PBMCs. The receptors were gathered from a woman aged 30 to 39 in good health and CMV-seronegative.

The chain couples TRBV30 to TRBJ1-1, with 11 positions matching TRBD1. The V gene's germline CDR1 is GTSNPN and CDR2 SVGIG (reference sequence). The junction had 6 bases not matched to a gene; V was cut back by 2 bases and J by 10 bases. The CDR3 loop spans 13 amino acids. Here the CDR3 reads CAWSRDRGRGAFF. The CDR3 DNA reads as TGTGCCTGGAGTAGGGACAGGGGGAGGGGAGCTTTCTTT.

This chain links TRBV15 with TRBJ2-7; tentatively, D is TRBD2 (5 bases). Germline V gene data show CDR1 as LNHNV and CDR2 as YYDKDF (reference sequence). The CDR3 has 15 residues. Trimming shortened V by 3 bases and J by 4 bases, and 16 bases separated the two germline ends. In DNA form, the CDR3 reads TGTGCCACCAGCAGCCCTATGGGTCGAGGGTACGAGCAGTACTTC. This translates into CATSSPMGRGYEQYF.

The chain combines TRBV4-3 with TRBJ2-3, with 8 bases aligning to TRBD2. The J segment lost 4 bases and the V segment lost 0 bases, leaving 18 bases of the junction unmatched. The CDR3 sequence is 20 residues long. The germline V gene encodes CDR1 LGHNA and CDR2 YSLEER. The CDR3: CASSQDYRPGRGGRADTQYF. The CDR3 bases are TGCGCCAGCAGCCAAGATTACCGCCCCGGTCGCGGGGGGAGGGCAGATACGCAGTATTTT.

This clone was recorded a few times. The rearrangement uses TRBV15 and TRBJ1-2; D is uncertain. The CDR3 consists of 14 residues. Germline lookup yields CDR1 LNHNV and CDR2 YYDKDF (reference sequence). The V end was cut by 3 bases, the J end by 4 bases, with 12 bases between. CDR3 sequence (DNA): TGTGCCACCAGCAGTAGGTATAGCCTCTATGGCTACACCTTC. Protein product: CATSSRYSLYGYTF.

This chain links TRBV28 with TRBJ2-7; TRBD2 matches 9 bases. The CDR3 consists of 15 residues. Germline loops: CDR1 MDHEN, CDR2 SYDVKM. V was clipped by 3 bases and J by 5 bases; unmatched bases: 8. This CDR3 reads CASSLERGVRDEQYF. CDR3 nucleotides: TGTGCCAGCAGTTTGGAGCGGGGGGTCCGAGACGAGCAGTACTTC.

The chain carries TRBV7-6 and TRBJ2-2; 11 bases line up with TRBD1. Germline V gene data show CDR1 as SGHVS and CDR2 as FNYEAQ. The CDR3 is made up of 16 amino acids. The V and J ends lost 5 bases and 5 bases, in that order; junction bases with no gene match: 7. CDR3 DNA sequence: TGTGCCAGCAGCGCCCGGGGACAGGGGGAAACCGGGGAGCTGTTTTTT. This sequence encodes CASSARGQGETGELFF.

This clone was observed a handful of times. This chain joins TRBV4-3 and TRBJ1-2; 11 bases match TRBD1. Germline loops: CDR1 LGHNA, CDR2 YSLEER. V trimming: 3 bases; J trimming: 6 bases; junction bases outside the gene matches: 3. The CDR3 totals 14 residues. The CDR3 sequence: CASSQRTGGHGYTF. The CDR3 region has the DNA TGCGCCAGCAGCCAGCGGACAGGGGGCCATGGCTACACCTTC.

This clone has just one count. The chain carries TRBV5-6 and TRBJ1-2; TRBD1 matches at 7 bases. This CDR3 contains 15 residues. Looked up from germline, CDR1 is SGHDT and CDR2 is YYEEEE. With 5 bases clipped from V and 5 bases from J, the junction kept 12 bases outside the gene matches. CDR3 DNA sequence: TGTGCCAGCAGTCCCCGCACAGGGGAGCAATATGGCTACACCTTC. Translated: CASSPRTGEQYGYTF.

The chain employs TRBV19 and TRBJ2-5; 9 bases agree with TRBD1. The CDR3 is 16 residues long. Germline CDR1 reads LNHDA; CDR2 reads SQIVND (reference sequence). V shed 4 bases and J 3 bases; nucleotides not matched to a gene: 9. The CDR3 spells CASSTRTGDVKETQYF. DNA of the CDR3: TGTGCCAGTAGTACCCGGACAGGGGATGTAAAAGAGACCCAGTACTTC.